The rows below give T cell receptor beta chains drawn from one sample of a study of blood T cell repertoires in COVID-19. The repertoire was sequenced with immunoSEQ multiplex PCR; TCRdb's copy has only in-frame clones and lacks some. The sample lists more than 110,000 clones, approximately 83% occurring once. Specimen: peripheral blood. Source of these receptors: a human donor in a cohort sampled during active COVID-19. The CDR3 runs from the conserved cysteine through the conserved F or W. D genes are given only for firm matches. Where a row states a size, it is once, few, many or the class of an expanded clone; other rows omit it.

clone_size	d_call	v_call	j_call	cdr3_aa	cdr3_nt
NA	NA	TRBV5-1	TRBJ2-2	CASNLAIGTGELFF	TGCGCCAGCAATCTCGCTATTGGTACCGGGGAGCTGTTTTTT
NA	NA	TRBV4-1	TRBJ1-2	CASSQGSVRYGYTF	TGCGCCAGCAGCCAAGGTTCTGTGCGTTATGGCTACACCTTC
NA	TRBD2	TRBV4-1	TRBJ2-1	CASSQDTTWAIAGGTNEQFF	TGCGCCAGCAGCCAAGATACCACTTGGGCAATAGCGGGGGGGACCAATGAGCAGTTCTTC
NA	NA	TRBV6-7	TRBJ2-2	CASSYPQGGTGELFF	TGTGCCAGCAGTTACCCCCAGGGGGGTACCGGGGAGCTGTTTTTT
NA	TRBD1	TRBV7-9	TRBJ1-2	CASSRGGTGNRYYGYTF	TGTGCCAGCAGCCGAGGGGGGACAGGGAATCGCTACTATGGCTACACCTTC
NA	NA	TRBV23-1	TRBJ1-2	CASSQGTGIYGYTF	TGCGCCAGCAGTCAAGGTACGGGGATCTATGGCTACACCTTC
NA	TRBD1	TRBV19	TRBJ1-3	CASSALGTDGNTIYF	TGTGCCAGTAGTGCTTTAGGGACAGATGGAAACACCATATATTTT
NA	TRBD2	TRBV27	TRBJ2-7	CASTTMGSGAGYEQYF	TGTGCCAGCACCACCATGGGTAGCGGGGCCGGGTACGAGCAGTACTTC
once	NA	TRBV5-1	TRBJ1-1	CASSLGHKNTEAFF	TGCGCCAGCAGCTTGGGGCATAAGAACACTGAAGCTTTCTTT
NA	NA	TRBV12-3/TRBV12-4	TRBJ1-2	CASSSGTPYGYTF	TGTGCCAGCAGTAGCGGGACACCCTATGGCTACACCTTC
NA	TRBD1	TRBV6-5	TRBJ1-5	CASSGQGFSNQPQHF	TGTGCCAGCTCCGGACAGGGATTCAGCAATCAGCCCCAGCATTTT
NA	TRBD1	TRBV4-1	TRBJ1-5	CASSADRGPNQPQHF	TGCGCCAGCAGCGCGGACAGGGGGCCAAATCAGCCCCAGCATTTT
NA	NA	TRBV4-1	TRBJ1-2	CASSQDPQGTTYGYTF	TGCGCCAGCAGCCAAGATCCCCAGGGGACTACCTATGGCTACACCTTC
few	NA	TRBV2	TRBJ1-1	CASRRDRGTEAFF	TGTGCCAGCAGGCGCGACCGGGGCACTGAAGCTTTCTTT
NA	NA	TRBV6-4	TRBJ2-3	CASSLESTDTQYF	TGTGCCAGCAGTCTAGAAAGCACAGATACGCAGTATTTT
NA	TRBD2	TRBV7-2	TRBJ2-2	CASTRGLAALTGELFF	TGTGCCAGCACCCGGGGACTAGCGGCCCTCACCGGGGAGCTGTTTTTT
NA	NA	TRBV19	TRBJ1-3	CASIGEGRAPGNTIYF	TGTGCCAGTATTGGTGAGGGCCGAGCGCCAGGAAACACCATATATTTT
NA	NA	TRBV3-1/TRBV3-2	TRBJ1-2	CASSRSGQQDANYGYTF	TGTGCCAGCAGCCGATCCGGACAGCAGGATGCTAACTATGGCTACACCTTC
NA	TRBD1	TRBV11-2	TRBJ2-5	CASSLGDRDQETQYF	TGTGCCAGCAGCTTAGGGGACAGGGATCAAGAGACCCAGTACTTC
once	NA	TRBV18	TRBJ2-5	CASSPPAGRETQYF	TGTGCCAGCTCACCACCAGCAGGAAGGGAGACCCAGTACTTC
NA	NA	TRBV12-3/TRBV12-4	TRBJ1-1	CASTGIMNTEAFF	TGTGCCAGCACGGGGATTATGAACACTGAAGCTTTCTTT
NA	TRBD1	TRBV15	TRBJ1-5	CATSRDSDRGMGQPQHF	TGTGCCACCAGCAGAGATAGTGACAGGGGAATGGGTCAGCCCCAGCATTTT
NA	NA	TRBV18	TRBJ2-7	CASSPLDSSYEQYF	TGTGCCAGCTCACCACTTGACAGTTCCTACGAGCAGTACTTC
NA	TRBD1	TRBV5-1	TRBJ1-1	CASSLQGHTEAFF	TGCGCCAGCAGCTTACAGGGGCACACTGAAGCTTTCTTT
NA	NA	TRBV5-1	TRBJ2-1	CASGRDSSSYNEQFF	TGCGCCAGCGGCCGGGACTCGAGCTCCTACAATGAGCAGTTCTTC
few	NA	TRBV7-9	TRBJ1-5	CATSGTSPGPQHF	TGTGCCACGAGCGGGACGTCTCCGGGGCCCCAGCATTTT
once	NA	TRBV14	TRBJ1-1	CASSRGGTSGGTEAFF	TGTGCCAGCAGCCGGGGCGGGACCTCTGGAGGCACTGAAGCTTTCTTT
NA	TRBD1	TRBV10-2	TRBJ1-2	CASSGTGVGYGYTF	TGCGCCAGCAGCGGGACAGGGGTGGGATATGGCTACACCTTC
NA	NA	TRBV5-5	TRBJ2-1	CASSLSGSSYNEQFF	TGTGCCAGCAGCTTGTCCGGGAGCTCCTACAATGAGCAGTTCTTC
NA	NA	TRBV29-1	TRBJ2-6	CSYRVPGANVLTF	TGCAGCTACAGGGTACCTGGGGCCAACGTCCTGACTTTC
few	NA	TRBV7-6	TRBJ1-2	CASSRFMDSYGYTF	TGTGCCAGCAGCCGGTTCATGGACAGTTATGGCTACACCTTC
NA	NA	TRBV19	TRBJ1-3	CASAVAHSGNTIYF	TGTGCCAGTGCTGTCGCACACTCTGGAAACACCATATATTTT
NA	NA	TRBV3-1/TRBV3-2	TRBJ1-2	CASSLGTQSLANYGYTF	TGTGCCAGCAGCCTTGGGACACAAAGCTTGGCTAACTATGGCTACACCTTC
once	NA	TRBV7-2	TRBJ1-1	CASSLIAGAMNTEAFF	TGTGCCAGCAGCTTAATTGCAGGGGCAATGAACACTGAAGCTTTCTTT
once	NA	TRBV6-1	TRBJ1-5	CASSEAFNRARSQPQHF	TGTGCCAGCAGTGAAGCTTTCAACAGGGCTCGGAGTCAGCCCCAGCATTTT
NA	NA	TRBV7-3	TRBJ2-3	CASSPYSSTDTQYF	TGTGCCAGCAGCCCCTACTCTAGCACAGATACGCAGTATTTT
NA	NA	TRBV2	TRBJ2-7	CASRGRRDSYEQYF	TGTGCCAGCAGGGGCCGACGGGACTCCTACGAGCAGTACTTC
NA	TRBD2	TRBV6-1	TRBJ2-5	CASSGGGEGFQETQYF	TGTGCCAGCAGTGGGGGAGGGGAGGGATTCCAAGAGACCCAGTACTTC
NA	NA	TRBV7-3	TRBJ2-2	CASSLGWRREVGELFF	TGTGCCAGCAGCTTAGGGTGGCGACGAGAGGTCGGGGAGCTGTTTTTT
NA	NA	TRBV6-5	TRBJ2-7	CASRIPGGYEQYF	TGTGCCAGCAGAATTCCCGGCGGCTACGAGCAGTACTTC
once	TRBD2	TRBV7-9	TRBJ2-3	CASSPSGGFDTQYF	TGTGCCAGCAGCCCTAGCGGCGGTTTTGATACGCAGTATTTT
NA	NA	TRBV19	TRBJ1-1	CASTWTVNTEAFF	TGTGCCAGCACCTGGACAGTTAACACTGAAGCTTTCTTT
NA	NA	TRBV9	TRBJ2-2	CASSVDQGGFPTGELFF	TGTGCCAGCAGCGTAGACCAGGGTGGGTTTCCAACCGGGGAGCTGTTTTTT
NA	TRBD1	TRBV6-5	TRBJ1-4	CASSYSGQGDEKLFF	TGTGCCAGCAGTTACTCGGGACAGGGAGATGAAAAACTGTTTTTT
once	NA	TRBV18	TRBJ1-2	CASSPPPTGGGYTF	TGTGCCAGCTCACCACCTCCTACGGGGGGTGGCTACACCTTC
NA	TRBD1	TRBV19	TRBJ1-5	CASRAKGQGDQPQHF	TGTGCCAGTAGAGCTAAGGGACAGGGGGATCAGCCCCAGCATTTT
NA	NA	TRBV5-6	TRBJ2-7	CASSFVSSEQYF	TGTGCCAGCAGCTTCGTGAGTTCCGAGCAGTACTTC
NA	NA	TRBV19	TRBJ2-6	CAIRSGANVLTF	TGTGCCATCAGGTCTGGGGCCAACGTCCTGACTTTC
few	TRBD1	TRBV3-1/TRBV3-2	TRBJ2-7	CASSRATGGSYEQYF	TGTGCCAGCAGCCGCGCGACAGGGGGGAGCTACGAGCAGTACTTC
NA	NA	TRBV25-1	TRBJ1-3	CASNPPGSSGNTIYF	TGTGCCAGCAATCCACCGGGGAGCTCTGGAAACACCATATATTTT
NA	NA	TRBV4-2	TRBJ1-4	CASSQDLTAGNEKLFF	TGTGCCAGCAGCCAAGATCTGACGGCGGGGAATGAAAAACTGTTTTTT
NA	NA	TRBV7-2	TRBJ1-5	CASSSDSVNNQPQHF	TGTGCCAGCAGCTCTGACAGCGTTAACAATCAGCCCCAGCATTTT
NA	NA	TRBV6-4	TRBJ1-1	CASRHLGQTNTEAFF	TGTGCCAGCAGGCATCTTGGACAGACGAACACTGAAGCTTTCTTT
NA	NA	TRBV28	TRBJ1-5	CASSLNREWHQPQHF	TGTGCCAGCAGTTTGAACAGGGAATGGCATCAGCCCCAGCATTTT
NA	TRBD1	TRBV7-2	TRBJ1-5	CASSLARTGTYSNQPQHF	TGTGCCAGCAGCTTAGCACGGACAGGGACCTATAGCAATCAGCCCCAGCATTTT
NA	NA	TRBV5-5	TRBJ2-7	CASSLGAGPYEQYF	TGTGCCAGCAGCTTGGGGGCCGGCCCCTACGAGCAGTACTTC
NA	TRBD1	TRBV29-1	TRBJ2-3	CSVDLRGRPDTQYF	TGCAGCGTTGATTTAAGGGGGCGCCCAGATACGCAGTATTTT
NA	TRBD1	TRBV24-1	TRBJ2-3	CATSDPGQGRTDTQYF	TGTGCCACCAGTGACCCCGGACAGGGTCGAACAGATACGCAGTATTTT
once	NA	TRBV18	TRBJ1-4	CASSSTHTTNEKLFF	TGTGCCAGCTCGTCGACACATACAACTAATGAAAAACTGTTTTTT